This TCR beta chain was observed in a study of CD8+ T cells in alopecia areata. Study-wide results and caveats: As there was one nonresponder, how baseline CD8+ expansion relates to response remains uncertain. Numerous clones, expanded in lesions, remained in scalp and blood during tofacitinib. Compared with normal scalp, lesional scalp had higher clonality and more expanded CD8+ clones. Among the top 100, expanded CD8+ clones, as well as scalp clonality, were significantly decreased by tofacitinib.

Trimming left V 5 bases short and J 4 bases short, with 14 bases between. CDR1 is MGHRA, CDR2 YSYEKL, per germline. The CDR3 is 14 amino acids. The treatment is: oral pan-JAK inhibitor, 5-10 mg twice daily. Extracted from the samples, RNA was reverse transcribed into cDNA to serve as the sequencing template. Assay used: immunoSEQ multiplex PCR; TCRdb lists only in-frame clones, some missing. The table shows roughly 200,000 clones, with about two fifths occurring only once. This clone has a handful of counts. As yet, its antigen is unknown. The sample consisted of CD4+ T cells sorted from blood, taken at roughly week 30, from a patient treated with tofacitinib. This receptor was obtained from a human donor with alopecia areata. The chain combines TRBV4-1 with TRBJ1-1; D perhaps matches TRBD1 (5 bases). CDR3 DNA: TGCGCCAGCAGCTCAACGGGGGGAGTCACTGAAGCTTTCTTT. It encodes CASSSTGGVTEAFF.